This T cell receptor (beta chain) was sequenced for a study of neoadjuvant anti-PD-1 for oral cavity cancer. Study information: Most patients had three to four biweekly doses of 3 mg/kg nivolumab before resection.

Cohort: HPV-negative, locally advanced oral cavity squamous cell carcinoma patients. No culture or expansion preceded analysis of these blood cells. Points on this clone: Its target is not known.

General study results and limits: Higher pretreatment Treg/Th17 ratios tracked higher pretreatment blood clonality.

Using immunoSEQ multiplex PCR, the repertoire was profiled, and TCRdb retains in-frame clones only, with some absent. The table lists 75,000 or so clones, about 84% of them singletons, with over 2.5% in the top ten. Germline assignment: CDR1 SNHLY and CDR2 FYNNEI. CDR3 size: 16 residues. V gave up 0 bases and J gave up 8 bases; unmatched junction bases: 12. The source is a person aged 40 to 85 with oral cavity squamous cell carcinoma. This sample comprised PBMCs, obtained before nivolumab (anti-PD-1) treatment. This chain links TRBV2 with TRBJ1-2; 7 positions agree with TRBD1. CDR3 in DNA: TGTGCCAGCAGTGAAGCTCCGACAGGGAGTTTTGTAGGCTACACCTTC. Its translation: CASSEAPTGSFVGYTF.